These 16 T cell receptor beta chains were all obtained from the same sample, sequenced in a study of OX40 agonist ivuxolimab in advanced cancers. The method was immunoSEQ multiplex PCR; TCRdb's version includes in-frame clones alone and lacks a portion of them. Of 110,000 or so clones listed, about 91% are singletons. The input for sequencing was CD4+ or CD8+ T cells sorted from blood, taken in a trial of the OX40 agonist ivuxolimab. All receptors derive from an adult with an advanced solid tumor such as melanoma, head and neck, liver or kidney cancer.

The chain joins TRBV19 to TRBJ2-5, with D hard to call. There are 11 residues in the CDR3. The V gene lost 4 bases and the J gene lost 5 bases, with 5 bases spanning the gap. Germline loops: CDR1 LNHDA, CDR2 SQIVND (reference sequence). The CDR3 region has the DNA TGTGCCAGTAGTAGCCGGGAGACCCAGTACTTC. It yields the protein CASSSRETQYF.

The chain recombines TRBV7-3 with TRBJ2-6; 10 bases line up with TRBD1. Germline V gene sequence: CDR1 SGHTA, CDR2 FQGTGA. With V trimmed by 5 bases and J by 11 bases, 6 bases remained unmatched. The CDR3 is 14 residues long. The CDR3: CASSPPGTGDVLTF. The CDR3 DNA reads as TGTGCCAGCAGCCCGCCCGGGACAGGGGACGTCCTGACTTTC.

The CDR3 nucleotides read TGCGCCAGCAGCTCCGGAGGGTGGCGGGGGATAGATACGCAGTATTTT. Residues: CASSSGGWRGIDTQYF. This chain joins TRBV5-1 and TRBJ2-3; 7 bases are a match to TRBD2. The ends lost 3 bases at V and 5 bases at J; junction bases unmatched: 12. This CDR3 is built from 16 residues. CDR1 SGHRS and CDR2 YFSETQ come from the germline V gene.

The chain couples TRBV19 to TRBJ2-5; D is perhaps TRBD1 or TRBD2 (7 bases each). CDR3 length: 15 residues. In germline, CDR1 is LNHDA, CDR2 SQIVND (reference sequence). V gave up 6 bases and J gave up 1 base, with 15 bases separating them. The CDR3 sequence: CASRQGGGSQETQYF. CDR3 coding DNA: TGTGCCAGTAGACAAGGGGGCGGGAGCCAAGAGACCCAGTACTTC.

The rearrangement links TRBV18 to TRBJ1-3, with D unresolved. The CDR3 is made up of 15 amino acids. V was trimmed by 3 bases and J by 4 bases, leaving 13 bases between them. CDR1 and CDR2 from the germline V gene are KGHSH and LQKENI. The CDR3 sequence: CASSPLADQGNTIYF. The CDR3 DNA sequence: TGTGCCAGCTCACCTCTAGCCGACCAGGGAAACACCATATATTTT.

The chain couples TRBV18 to TRBJ1-1, with a weak D call TRBD1 (5 bases). Between the trimmed V and J ends, which lost 0 bases and 3 bases, there was a span of 11 bases. The germline V gene encodes CDR1 KGHSH and CDR2 LQKENI. This CDR3 is 15 amino acids long. This chain's CDR3 is CASSPPQGWDTEAFF. CDR3 nucleotides: TGTGCCAGCTCACCACCCCAGGGCTGGGACACTGAAGCTTTCTTT.

V and J are TRBV12-5 and TRBJ2-5; 7 nucleotides line up with TRBD2. CDR1 is LGHNT, CDR2 FRNRAP, per germline. This CDR3 is 12 amino acids long. V was clipped by 6 bases and J by 7 bases; unmatched bases: 5. In nucleotides, the CDR3 is TGTGCTAGTGGCTTTGGGGAGGGGACCCAGTACTTC. It is translated as CASGFGEGTQYF.

The V and J genes are TRBV19 and TRBJ1-5, with unresolved D. The CDR3 covers 17 residues. Per the germline V gene, CDR1 is LNHDA and CDR2 is SQIVND (reference sequence). V was cut by 2 bases and J by 0 bases, with 14 bases left in between. DNA for the CDR3: TGTGCCAGTAGTATAACCGAAGGAGGCTATAGCAATCAGCCCCAGCATTTT. Translating it yields CASSITEGGYSNQPQHF.

The chain combines TRBV7-9 with TRBJ2-2; tentative D call: TRBD2 (5 bases). This CDR3 is built from 14 residues. V was clipped by 1 base and J by 6 bases, with 9 bases between them. Germline V CDR1 and CDR2: SEHNR, FQNEAQ (reference sequence). The CDR3 sequence is CASSLGGGSGELFF. CDR3 bases: TGTGCCAGCAGCTTAGGAGGAGGCTCCGGGGAGCTGTTTTTT.

This clone appeared a few times. The chain employs TRBV4-2 and TRBJ1-2; tentatively, D is TRBD1 (5 bases). Germline V gene data show CDR1 as LGHNA and CDR2 as YNFKEQ. The CDR3 spans 17 residues. The V gene lost 0 bases and the J gene lost 3 bases, with 17 bases spanning the gap. CDR3 amino acids: CASSQDGQGVYYYGYTF. For the CDR3, the DNA is TGTGCCAGCAGCCAAGATGGGCAGGGCGTGTACTACTATGGCTACACCTTC.

The chain couples TRBV19 to TRBJ2-3; 15 bases fit TRBD2. Germline values: CDR1 LNHDA, CDR2 SQIVND (reference sequence). The CDR3 contains 18 residues. With 4 bases clipped from V and 4 bases from J, the junction kept 9 bases outside the gene matches. In nucleotides, the CDR3 is TGTGCCAGTAGTAACCCGAGGACTAGCGGGGGGGCCCCAGATACGCAGTATTTT. Translation: CASSNPRTSGGAPDTQYF.

The rearrangement uses TRBV19 and TRBJ2-2; D is ambiguous. Germline V gene lookup returns CDR1 LNHDA and CDR2 SQIVND (reference sequence). The V end was cut by 5 bases, the J end by 7 bases, with 11 bases between. The CDR3 runs to 13 residues. In DNA form, the CDR3 reads TGTGCCAGTAGTCTCCCCTCACGCGGGGAGCTGTTTTTT. Encoded protein: CASSLPSRGELFF.

The chain employs TRBV5-1 and TRBJ2-5, with TRBD2 matching 14 bases. Germline loops: CDR1 SGHRS, CDR2 YFSETQ. The CDR3 is 17 amino acids. V was clipped by 0 bases and J by 4 bases; unmatched bases: 5. CDR3 in amino acids: CASSLGGLAGAGETQYF. CDR3 nucleotides: TGCGCCAGCAGCTTGGGGGGACTAGCGGGAGCGGGAGAGACCCAGTACTTC.

This clone showed up just a few times. The genes are TRBV5-1 and TRBJ2-5; D is unclear. V lost 3 bases and J 1 base, leaving 10 bases between the germline ends. Germline V gene data show CDR1 as SGHRS and CDR2 as YFSETQ. CDR3 length: 14 residues. The CDR3 loop is CASSSAGFQETQYF. The CDR3 coding sequence is TGCGCCAGCAGCTCTGCCGGGTTCCAAGAGACCCAGTACTTC.

The rearrangement uses TRBV7-2 and TRBJ1-4; 9 positions match TRBD1. Losses at the gene ends were 5 bases for V and 5 bases for J; bases not matched to a gene: 3. Germline CDR1 reads SGHTA; CDR2 reads FQGNSA. The CDR3 has 14 residues. CDR3 nucleotides: TGTGCCAGCAGCCCGGACAGGGGCAATGAAAAACTGTTTTTT. Residues: CASSPDRGNEKLFF.

This chain connects TRBV11-2 to TRBJ1-1, with a tentative D call TRBD1 (6 bases). V was shortened by 1 base and J by 1 base, with 10 bases between the two germline ends. Germline CDR1 reads SGHAT; CDR2 reads FQNNGV. The CDR3 extends over 15 amino acids. The CDR3: CASSLGGARNTEAFF. CDR3 nucleotides: TGTGCCAGCAGCTTAGGGGGGGCCCGGAACACTGAAGCTTTCTTT.